The table lists the clone carrying this T cell receptor (beta chain) with a few counts. Its matching antigen is unknown. CDR1 and CDR2 (germline): SGHRS, YFSETQ. The CDR3 covers 14 residues. Between the trimmed V and J ends, which lost 4 bases and 1 base, there was a span of 9 bases. This sample stems from a study of blood T cells in healthy people across ages. Study-wide results and limits: In older individuals, TCR beta diversity per million T cells was lower, falling roughly linearly with age. Comparison with aged donors showed that long-lived donors had more naive CD4+ cells and higher diversity.

The use of a sample-barcoded 5' primer and a J-beta primer mix characterized a second PCR of about 7 to 12 cycles. The authors tagged each cDNA molecule using a template-switch adaptor with 12 random nucleotides. TCRdb fed the 5' RACE reads into MiXCR, producing one record per CDR3 protein. This table holds approximately 780,000 distinct CDR3 sequences, roughly 24% found once. The same sample was also used in a study of T cells of mothers and their children. That paper adds: Each mother yielded more than 9.5 million TCR beta CDR3 reads. Each child yielded roughly 2.9 million reads.

The source of this sequence is a boy between 10 and 17 years old in good health. Material: blood. The J gene is TRBJ1-3, the V gene TRBV5-1, with D perhaps TRBD1 (6 bases). The CDR3, as DNA: TGCGCCAGCAGCCGGGGGCAGTCTGGAAACACCATATATTTT. This codes for CASSRGQSGNTIYF.